This T cell receptor (beta chain) is from a study of beta chain features in type 1 diabetes. Whole-study findings and limits: Researchers report that Type 1 diabetes patients had moderately but significantly shorter TCRB CDR3s across all four CD4+ subsets.

Sequenced material consisted of expressed TCRB transcripts (all of the isolated RNA was reverse transcribed). Sequencing was performed with immunoSEQ multiplex PCR; in TCRdb, only in-frame clones are kept and a portion is missing. The data hold 550,000 to 850,000 clones, with around an eighth observed a single time. Trimming cost V 4 bases and J 8 bases; bases outside gene matches: 7. The CDR3 sequence is 13 residues long. Germline-derived CDR1 and CDR2 are SGHRS and YFSETQ. Notes on this clone: Its specificity is unknown.

The source of this sequence is a man younger than 35 with type 1 diabetes. This chain uses TRBV5-1 with TRBJ1-2, with TRBD1 matching over 8 bases. Sequencing was carried out using naive CD4+ T cells from blood. The CDR3 DNA reads as TGCGCCAGCAGCCCGCGGACAGGGTCCGGCTACACCTTC. Its translation is CASSPRTGSGYTF.